This TCR beta chain was observed in a study of blood T cell repertoires in COVID-19. Grouping used clinical history reported by participants in a survey and questionnaire. Germline trimming cut 0 bases from V and 5 bases from J; bases unmatched to any gene: 7. Germline CDR1 is SGDLS and CDR2 is YYNGEE. This CDR3 spans 16 amino acids. The assay was immunoSEQ multiplex PCR, and TCRdb's table has in-frame clones only and misses some. Of 200,000 to 300,000 clones detected, approximately 86% appear once; the ten largest clones hold about 3.3%. This TCR was recovered from a middle-aged woman with acute COVID-19. Sequencing used PBMCs or T cells enriched from blood (not recorded which). The V gene is TRBV9, the J gene TRBJ2-1, with TRBD2 identical over 8 bases. CDR3 protein: CASSVGLAPVDNEQFF. DNA of the CDR3: TGTGCCAGCAGCGTAGGACTAGCGCCCGTCGACAATGAGCAGTTCTTC.